A selection of T cell receptor beta chains follows, all from one sample in a study of CD8 T cells in ankylosing spondylitis. TCRdb ran MiXCR on the 5' RACE reads and lists one entry per CDR3 protein. The table shows some 840,000 distinct CDR3 sequences, with about 12% occurring only once. The specimen was blood, either unsorted or a sorted T cell fraction (not recorded which). These receptors were taken from a male donor with ankylosing spondylitis. CDR3s include the opening cysteine and the closing phenylalanine or tryptophan. The D gene is left open where the match is weak. Not all rows give a size; the values are once, few, many and, for expanded clones, a class.

clone size: few
V gene: TRBV7-2
J gene: TRBJ2-7
D gene: .
CDR3 protein: CASSRYAYEQYF
CDR3 DNA: TGTGCCAGCAGCCGGTACGCCTACGAGCAGTACTTC

clone size: .
V gene: TRBV9
J gene: TRBJ2-1
D gene: .
CDR3 protein: CASSEMAATAYNEQFF
CDR3 DNA: TGTGCCAGCAGTGAGATGGCCGCTACGGCCTACAATGAGCAGTTCTTC

clone size: many
V gene: TRBV29-1
J gene: TRBJ2-7
D gene: .
CDR3 protein: CSVSHRAGGYEQYF
CDR3 DNA: TGCAGCGTTTCCCACAGGGCTGGGGGCTACGAGCAGTACTTC

clone size: few
V gene: TRBV12-3/TRBV12-4
J gene: TRBJ2-2
D gene: TRBD2
CDR3 protein: CASGTSGFGELFF
CDR3 DNA: TGTGCCAGCGGAACTAGCGGATTCGGGGAGCTGTTTTTT

clone size: .
V gene: TRBV27
J gene: TRBJ2-5
D gene: .
CDR3 protein: CASSPNQAVRKETQYF
CDR3 DNA: TGTGCCAGCAGTCCTAACCAAGCGGTCCGAAAAGAGACCCAGTACTTC

clone size: .
V gene: TRBV12-3/TRBV12-4
J gene: TRBJ2-1
D gene: .
CDR3 protein: CASNRGSSYNEQFF
CDR3 DNA: TGTGCCTCGAACCGGGGGAGCTCCTACAATGAGCAGTTCTTC

clone size: few
V gene: TRBV5-1
J gene: TRBJ2-7
D gene: TRBD1
CDR3 protein: CASSHRDRDYEQYF
CDR3 DNA: TGCGCCAGCAGCCACCGGGACAGAGACTACGAGCAGTACTTC

clone size: few
V gene: TRBV20-1
J gene: TRBJ1-4
D gene: .
CDR3 protein: CSARGAGQAEKLFF
CDR3 DNA: TGCAGTGCGAGAGGGGCAGGGCAAGCTGAAAAACTGTTTTTT

clone size: few
V gene: TRBV28
J gene: TRBJ2-1
D gene: .
CDR3 protein: CASSLTTWGRDYRKNEQFF
CDR3 DNA: TGTGCCAGCAGTTTAACGACGTGGGGGCGGGACTATAGAAAGAATGAGCAGTTCTTC

clone size: few
V gene: TRBV29-1
J gene: TRBJ2-1
D gene: TRBD2
CDR3 protein: CSVGGDFTSADEQFF
CDR3 DNA: TGCAGCGTTGGTGGGGATTTCACTAGCGCCGATGAGCAGTTCTTC

clone size: .
V gene: TRBV4-3
J gene: TRBJ2-7
D gene: .
CDR3 protein: CASSPADMSHYEQYF
CDR3 DNA: TGCGCCAGCAGCCCCGCAGACATGAGCCACTACGAGCAGTACTTC

clone size: .
V gene: TRBV20-1
J gene: TRBJ1-2
D gene: TRBD1
CDR3 protein: CSGSGGTGAGYGYTF
CDR3 DNA: TGCAGTGGTAGTGGCGGGACAGGGGCTGGCTATGGCTACACCTTC

clone size: .
V gene: TRBV3-1
J gene: TRBJ2-5
D gene: .
CDR3 protein: CASSRQALETQYF
CDR3 DNA: TGTGCCAGCAGCCGACAAGCATTGGAGACCCAGTACTTC

clone size: .
V gene: TRBV20-1
J gene: TRBJ1-6
D gene: .
CDR3 protein: CSARDRGQLFDASPLHF
CDR3 DNA: TGCAGTGCTAGAGATAGAGGACAGCTGTTTGATGCTTCACCCCTCCACTTT

clone size: many
V gene: TRBV7-2
J gene: TRBJ2-2
D gene: TRBD1
CDR3 protein: CASSLTGGKIGELFF
CDR3 DNA: TGTGCCAGCAGCCTGACAGGGGGAAAGATCGGGGAGCTGTTTTTT

clone size: .
V gene: TRBV20-1
J gene: TRBJ1-2
D gene: .
CDR3 protein: CSARDHANYGYTF
CDR3 DNA: TGCAGTGCCCGGGACCATGCTAACTATGGCTACACCTTC

clone size: .
V gene: TRBV18
J gene: TRBJ1-2
D gene: .
CDR3 protein: CASSPSGGTHYGYTF
CDR3 DNA: TGTGCCAGCTCACCATCCGGCGGGACGCACTATGGCTACACCTTC

clone size: few
V gene: TRBV10-3
J gene: TRBJ1-1
D gene: .
CDR3 protein: CAISELLNTEAFF
CDR3 DNA: TGTGCCATCAGTGAGCTTCTGAACACTGAAGCTTTCTTT

clone size: .
V gene: TRBV27
J gene: TRBJ2-1
D gene: .
CDR3 protein: CASSLWVGTPNEQFF
CDR3 DNA: TGTGCCAGCAGTTTATGGGTTGGGACCCCCAACGAGCAGTTCTTC

clone size: many
V gene: TRBV5-1
J gene: TRBJ2-7
D gene: .
CDR3 protein: CASRNTDEQYF
CDR3 DNA: TGCGCCAGCAGGAACACCGACGAGCAGTACTTC

clone size: many
V gene: TRBV7-2
J gene: TRBJ2-3
D gene: .
CDR3 protein: CASSQDRDTQYF
CDR3 DNA: TGTGCCAGCAGCCAAGACAGAGATACGCAGTATTTT

clone size: many
V gene: TRBV5-6
J gene: TRBJ1-1
D gene: .
CDR3 protein: CASSTPSGGRTEAFF
CDR3 DNA: TGTGCCAGCAGCACCCCTTCGGGGGGAAGGACTGAAGCTTTCTTT

clone size: .
V gene: TRBV20-1
J gene: TRBJ1-5
D gene: .
CDR3 protein: CSAKKDTHQPQHF
CDR3 DNA: TGCAGTGCTAAGAAAGACACGCATCAGCCCCAGCATTTT

clone size: .
V gene: TRBV28
J gene: TRBJ2-7
D gene: .
CDR3 protein: CASSLPTGSGPYEQYF
CDR3 DNA: TGTGCCAGCAGTTTACCAACAGGGTCCGGCCCCTACGAGCAGTACTTC

clone size: many
V gene: TRBV4-1
J gene: TRBJ2-1
D gene: .
CDR3 protein: CASSQVLARHNEQFF
CDR3 DNA: TGCGCCAGCAGCCAAGTGCTAGCGCGTCACAATGAGCAGTTCTTC

clone size: .
V gene: TRBV6-5
J gene: TRBJ1-2
D gene: .
CDR3 protein: CASSYGGVNYGYTF
CDR3 DNA: TGTGCCAGCAGTTACGGGGGCGTAAACTATGGCTACACCTTC

clone size: few
V gene: TRBV12-3/TRBV12-4
J gene: TRBJ2-1
D gene: .
CDR3 protein: CASSVQPPSSYNEQFF
CDR3 DNA: TGTGCCAGCAGTGTACAGCCACCTAGCTCCTACAATGAGCAGTTCTTC

clone size: .
V gene: TRBV9
J gene: TRBJ2-3
D gene: .
CDR3 protein: CASSGSSTDTQYF
CDR3 DNA: TGTGCCAGCAGCGGGTCTAGCACAGATACGCAGTATTTT

clone size: few
V gene: TRBV6-6
J gene: TRBJ2-5
D gene: .
CDR3 protein: CASSSLRTQYF
CDR3 DNA: TGTGCCAGCAGTTCCCTCAGGACCCAGTACTTC

clone size: many
V gene: TRBV14
J gene: TRBJ2-7
D gene: TRBD2
CDR3 protein: CASSQLGRGAYEQYF
CDR3 DNA: TGTGCCAGCAGCCAACTGGGGCGGGGGGCCTACGAGCAGTACTTC

clone size: many
V gene: TRBV5-6
J gene: TRBJ2-3
D gene: .
CDR3 protein: CASSWWGAGTDTQYF
CDR3 DNA: TGTGCCAGCAGCTGGTGGGGGGCCGGCACAGATACGCAGTATTTT

clone size: few
V gene: TRBV7-2
J gene: TRBJ1-1
D gene: .
CDR3 protein: CASSPFGMNTEAFF
CDR3 DNA: TGTGCCAGCAGCCCATTTGGGATGAACACTGAAGCTTTCTTT

clone size: .
V gene: TRBV6-5
J gene: TRBJ2-2
D gene: .
CDR3 protein: CASSYTPPGLDTGELFF
CDR3 DNA: TGTGCCAGCAGTTACACCCCGCCCGGGCTCGACACCGGGGAGCTGTTTTTT

clone size: many
V gene: TRBV21-1
J gene: TRBJ2-2
D gene: .
CDR3 protein: CASSGPQLSGSFETGELFF
CDR3 DNA: TGTGCCAGCAGCGGACCGCAACTTAGCGGGAGCTTCGAAACCGGGGAGCTGTTTTTT

clone size: many
V gene: TRBV10-3
J gene: TRBJ2-2
D gene: .
CDR3 protein: CAISPQGNTGELFF
CDR3 DNA: TGTGCCATCAGTCCACAGGGGAACACCGGGGAGCTGTTTTTT

clone size: few
V gene: TRBV20-1
J gene: TRBJ1-1
D gene: .
CDR3 protein: CSAKSQVRAFF
CDR3 DNA: TGCAGTGCCAAATCCCAGGTCCGGGCTTTCTTT

clone size: few
V gene: TRBV20-1
J gene: TRBJ2-5
D gene: TRBD1
CDR3 protein: CSARDRDGTQYF
CDR3 DNA: TGCAGTGCTAGGGACAGGGACGGGACCCAGTACTTC

clone size: .
V gene: TRBV20-1
J gene: TRBJ2-7
D gene: TRBD2
CDR3 protein: CSASKAGGPGRYEQYF
CDR3 DNA: TGCAGTGCTTCGAAAGCGGGAGGGCCGGGCCGATACGAGCAGTACTTC

clone size: few
V gene: TRBV7-6
J gene: TRBJ2-2
D gene: .
CDR3 protein: CASSLFGPGELFF
CDR3 DNA: TGTGCCAGCAGCTTATTCGGGCCCGGGGAGCTGTTTTTT

clone size: few
V gene: TRBV6-5
J gene: TRBJ1-5
D gene: .
CDR3 protein: CASSYSRTVNQPQHF
CDR3 DNA: TGTGCCAGCAGTTACTCAAGGACGGTGAATCAGCCCCAGCATTTT

clone size: many
V gene: TRBV12-3/TRBV12-4
J gene: TRBJ2-2
D gene: .
CDR3 protein: CASSFTTNTGELFF
CDR3 DNA: TGTGCCAGCAGCTTTACCACGAACACCGGGGAGCTGTTTTTT

clone size: .
V gene: TRBV6-2/TRBV6-3
J gene: TRBJ2-7
D gene: TRBD2
CDR3 protein: CASSPLRPAGGHEQYF
CDR3 DNA: TGTGCCAGCAGTCCCCTTCGCCCTGCGGGAGGACACGAGCAGTACTTC

clone size: few
V gene: TRBV7-9
J gene: TRBJ2-2
D gene: .
CDR3 protein: CASSFVSGELFF
CDR3 DNA: TGTGCCAGCAGCTTCGTATCTGGGGAGCTGTTTTTT

clone size: few
V gene: TRBV7-2
J gene: TRBJ1-1
D gene: TRBD1
CDR3 protein: CASSLRGGPTEAFF
CDR3 DNA: TGTGCCAGCAGCTTACGAGGGGGCCCGACTGAAGCTTTCTTT

clone size: few
V gene: TRBV7-2
J gene: TRBJ1-5
D gene: .
CDR3 protein: CASSLRISNDQPQHF
CDR3 DNA: TGTGCCAGCAGCTTACGCATATCAAACGATCAGCCCCAGCATTTT

clone size: many
V gene: TRBV29-1
J gene: TRBJ1-1
D gene: .
CDR3 protein: CSVDDSPNTEAFF
CDR3 DNA: TGCAGCGTCGACGACAGTCCTAACACTGAAGCTTTCTTT

clone size: few
V gene: TRBV6-2/TRBV6-3
J gene: TRBJ1-1
D gene: TRBD1
CDR3 protein: CASSSYPGTGPSDTEAFF
CDR3 DNA: TGTGCCAGCAGTTCCTATCCCGGGACAGGCCCTTCGGACACTGAAGCTTTCTTT

clone size: few
V gene: TRBV30
J gene: TRBJ2-5
D gene: TRBD2
CDR3 protein: CAWSTGTSGSETQYF
CDR3 DNA: TGTGCCTGGAGTACCGGGACTAGCGGGAGCGAGACCCAGTACTTC

clone size: .
V gene: TRBV15
J gene: TRBJ1-5
D gene: .
CDR3 protein: CATSREVRQNQPQHF
CDR3 DNA: TGTGCCACCAGCAGAGAGGTGAGGCAGAATCAGCCCCAGCATTTT

clone size: .
V gene: TRBV15
J gene: TRBJ1-2
D gene: .
CDR3 protein: CATSREVKRDPNYGYTF
CDR3 DNA: TGTGCCACCAGCAGAGAAGTCAAGAGGGACCCTAACTATGGCTACACCTTC

clone size: .
V gene: TRBV15
J gene: TRBJ2-7
D gene: .
CDR3 protein: CATSRAGRSYEQYF
CDR3 DNA: TGTGCCACCAGCAGAGCAGGCAGGTCCTACGAGCAGTACTTC

clone size: many
V gene: TRBV18
J gene: TRBJ2-7
D gene: .
CDR3 protein: CASSRDFSYEQYF
CDR3 DNA: TGTGCCAGCTCACGGGACTTCTCCTACGAGCAGTACTTC